The 30 T cell receptor beta chains below were found in one sample sequenced in a study of T-cell reconstitution after alpha-beta-depleted transplantation in children. Study-level findings and limits: Newly produced T cells mostly accounted for T-cell counts and diversity one year post-transplant.

Preparation of the TCRbeta library involved a method that used unique molecular identifiers. Using its own MiXCR run on the PCR reads, TCRdb lists one record per CDR3 protein. The sample yields about 300,000 distinct CDR3 sequences, over 7% seen once. These receptors lack a known antigen. The sequenced sample was peripheral blood, obtained 360 days after TCRalphabeta/CD19-depleted stem cell transplant. These receptors were collected from a female patient between 2 and 15 years old who had a stem cell transplant for Fanconi anemia, so the T cells may come from the graft donor.

Comment on this clonotype: This could be a read error, since a much larger clone is one nucleotide away. This rearrangement joins TRBV28 to TRBJ2-6, with D unresolved. CDR1 and CDR2 (germline): MDHEN, SYDVKM. The CDR3 contains 17 residues. CDR3 DNA: TGTGACAGCAGTTTGGGTCTCGGTGGCTTGGGGGCCAACGTCCTGACTTTC. Its protein is CDSSLGLGGLGANVLTF.

The chain has TRBV9 and TRBJ1-2; TRBD1 matches at 7 bases. The V gene end was trimmed by 3 bases and the J gene end by 6 bases; junction bases not matched to a gene: 8. Germline CDR1 is SGDLS and CDR2 is YYNGEE. The CDR3 is made up of 14 amino acids. The DNA of the CDR3 is TGTGCCAGCAGCGGTCGACAGGGTTTGGATGGCTACACCTTC. Translating gives CASSGRQGLDGYTF. The full variable domain, rest sourced from reference TRBV9 and TRBJ1-2, is DSGVTQTPKHLITATGQRVTLRCSPRSGDLSVYWYQQSLDQGLQFLIQYYNGEERAKGNILERFSAQQFPDLHSELNLSSLELGDSALYFCASSGRQGLDGYTFGSGTRLTVV.

The rearrangement uses TRBV28 and TRBJ2-7; D is unresolved. Germline-derived CDR1 and CDR2 are MDHEN and SYDVKM. V was pared by 4 bases and J by 3 bases, with 4 bases between. The CDR3 contains 11 residues. The CDR3 sequence: CASSSYYEQYV. CDR3 DNA sequence: TGTGCCAGCAGTTCCTACTACGAGCAGTACGTC.

The chain combines TRBV13 with TRBJ2-1, with D tentatively TRBD1 or TRBD2 (6 bases each). Germline V CDR1 and CDR2: PRHDT, FYEKMQ (reference sequence). The CDR3 has 15 residues. Trimming cost V 5 bases and J 4 bases, with 15 bases left between them. In DNA, the CDR3 is TGTGCCAGCAGCCCCTTGGAGGGGGGATACAATGAGCAGTTCTTC. It translates to CASSPLEGGYNEQFF.

The chain has TRBV28 and TRBJ1-2, with D perhaps matching TRBD1 (6 bases). CDR3 length equals 17 residues. Germline assignment: CDR1 MDHEN and CDR2 SYDVKM. Trimming cost V 6 bases and J 6 bases, with 26 bases left between them. The CDR3 nucleotides read TGTGCCAGCAGCTCTCCCCAGGTGGGGTGGGGGGGCGATGGCTACACCTTC. As protein: CASSSPQVGWGGDGYTF.

This clonotype was counted ten times or more. The chain links TRBV6-1 to TRBJ1-3; TRBD1 agrees at 7 bases. This CDR3 contains 15 residues. The germline CDR1 and CDR2 sequences are MNHNS and SASEGT. V lost 6 bases to trimming and J lost 3 bases; unmatched junction nucleotides: 8. DNA of the CDR3: TGTGCCAGCAGCCGCCCGACAGGGTTTGGAAACACCATATATTTT. Translated: CASSRPTGFGNTIYF.

CDR3 protein: CASSLLGTMRHNQPQHF. The CDR3 DNA is TGTGCCAGCAGCCTCCTAGGGACCATGAGACACAATCAGCCCCAGCATTTT. V is TRBV28 and J is TRBJ1-5, with D perhaps matching TRBD1 (5 bases). With 6 bases removed from V and 3 bases from J, the gap between germline ends came to 21 bases. Germline values: CDR1 MDHEN, CDR2 SYDVKM. The CDR3 is 17 amino acids.

The chain employs TRBV3-1 and TRBJ1-1; possibly TRBD1 for D (5 bases). With 2 bases removed from V and 0 bases from J, the gap between germline ends came to 10 bases. Germline loops: CDR1 LGHDT, CDR2 YNNKEL (reference sequence). This CDR3 contains 15 residues. This CDR3 reads CASSQYQGMNTEAFF. The CDR3 nucleotides are TGTGCCAGCAGCCAATACCAGGGAATGAACACTGAAGCTTTCTTT.

V usage is TRBV7-2 and J usage is TRBJ2-3, with 7 positions matching TRBD1. Losses at the gene ends were 5 bases for V and 1 base for J; bases not matched to a gene: 3. The germline CDR1 and CDR2 sequences are SGHTA and FQGNSA. This CDR3 has 14 residues. CDR3 coding DNA: TGTGCCAGCAGCCGGGACAGCGGCACAGATACGCAGTATTTT. Its protein is CASSRDSGTDTQYF.

Ten or more counts support this clonotype. The CDR3 region is CASSLQSSFTEAFF. The CDR3 bases are TGTGCCAGCAGTTTGCAATCAAGTTTCACTGAAGCTTTCTTT. V is TRBV27 and J is TRBJ1-1; no firm D call. The length of the CDR3 is 14 residues. Germline CDR1 reads MNHEY; CDR2 reads SMNVEV (reference sequence). Between the trimmed V and J ends, which lost 3 bases and 4 bases, there was a span of 12 bases.

A few counts support this clonotype. The chain employs TRBV20-1 and TRBJ1-1; D perhaps matches TRBD1 (5 bases). This CDR3 comprises 14 residues. Germline V lookup: CDR1 DFQATT, CDR2 SNEGSKA (reference sequence). Trimming left V 5 bases short and J 3 bases short, with 16 bases between. CDR3: CSAARDASHTEAFF. The DNA for the CDR3 is TGCAGTGCTGCCCGGGACGCATCGCACACTGAAGCTTTCTTT.

There are many counts of this clonotype. The genes are TRBV28 and TRBJ2-1, with D uncertain. Germline-derived CDR1 and CDR2 are MDHEN and SYDVKM. V lost 5 bases, J lost 10 bases, and 9 bases lay in between. The CDR3 is 11 residues long. The CDR3 nucleotides are TGTGCCAGCAGTGCAGGTCCCGAGCAGTTCTTC. Translating it yields CASSAGPEQFF. Together with reference TRBV28 and TRBJ2-1, the CDR3 gives the full variable domain: DVKVTQSSRYLVKRTGEKVFLECVQDMDHENMFWYRQDPGLGLRLIYFSYDVKMKEKGDIPEGYSVSREKKERFSLILESASTNQTSMYLCASSAGPEQFFGPGTRLTVL.

This clonotype was counted many times. The V gene is TRBV20-1, the J gene TRBJ2-5; tentative D call: TRBD1 (6 bases). V dropped 0 bases and J dropped 7 bases, with 12 bases sitting between them. Per germline, CDR1 DFQATT and CDR2 SNEGSKA (reference sequence). This CDR3 is 13 amino acids long. The CDR3 reads CSARDPRGGTQYF. For the CDR3, the DNA is TGCAGTGCTAGAGACCCCAGGGGCGGGACCCAGTACTTC.

The table lists this clonotype with many counts. This chain connects TRBV4-3 to TRBJ1-2; 8 positions match TRBD1. This CDR3 region has 14 residues. With V trimmed by 4 bases and J by 4 bases, 5 bases remained unmatched. Germline V CDR1 and CDR2: LGHNA, YSLEER. The CDR3 DNA is TGCGCCAGCAGCCCAGGACAGGGCTTCTATGGCTACACCTTC. Translation gives CASSPGQGFYGYTF.

A remark on this clonotype: A read error may be the cause here, since a much bigger clone is one base away. The gene calls are TRBV27 and TRBJ1-2; D not certain. The CDR3 sequence is 18 residues long. Germline V gene sequence: CDR1 MNHEY, CDR2 SMNVEV (reference sequence). The germline V and J ends were trimmed by 3 bases and 2 bases, with 22 bases remaining between them. CDR3: CASSFLYSPYRENYGYTF. The CDR3 DNA sequence: TGTGCCAGCAGTTTCCTCTACTCCCCCTACAGAGAAAACTATGGCTACACCTTC.

This clonotype occurred many times. This sequence joins TRBV29-1 and TRBJ1-1; 7 bases are a match to TRBD1. The CDR3 extends over 14 amino acids. V was pared by 7 bases and J by 0 bases, with 8 bases of the junction left unmatched. Looked up from germline, CDR1 is SQVTM and CDR2 is ANQGSEA. This CDR3 is CSAAGTAMNTEAFF. CDR3 sequence (DNA): TGCAGCGCTGCCGGGACAGCCATGAACACTGAAGCTTTCTTT.

The rearrangement joins TRBV6-2 or TRBV6-3 to TRBJ2-7, with D hard to call. Germline-derived CDR1 and CDR2 are MNHEY and SVGEGT. The CDR3 has 12 residues. The V end lost 6 bases, the J end lost 5 bases, and 11 bases lay between the germline ends. The CDR3 DNA reads TGTGCCAGCAGAAATCGGCAGAACGAGCAGTACTTC. Its protein product is CASRNRQNEQYF.

V is TRBV20-1 and J is TRBJ2-7, with 7 nucleotides matching TRBD1. The CDR3 totals 12 residues. Looked up from germline, CDR1 is DFQATT and CDR2 is SNEGSKA (reference sequence). Trimming at V came to 3 bases and at J to 2 bases, leaving 1 base not matched to a gene. CDR3 sequence: CSARDRTYEQYF. The DNA for the CDR3 is TGCAGTGCTAGGGACAGGACCTACGAGCAGTACTTC.

The chain uses TRBV28 and TRBJ2-7; tentative D call: TRBD1 (6 bases). CDR3 size: 15 residues. Trimming pared 5 bases from V and 1 base from J, leaving 15 bases between. Looked up from germline, CDR1 is MDHEN and CDR2 is SYDVKM. CDR3 sequence reads: CASSTGQYLSYEQYF. The CDR3 bases are TGTGCCAGCAGTACAGGACAGTACCTTTCCTACGAGCAGTACTTC.

This chain connects TRBV3-1 to TRBJ2-1; D is unclear. The CDR3 is made up of 16 amino acids. Deletions cut 0 bases from V and 2 bases from J, with 11 bases between. The germline gives CDR1 LGHDT, CDR2 YNNKEL (reference sequence). The CDR3 bases are TGTGCCAGCAGCCAAGATCAGCTCCTCCCCTACAATGAGCAGTTCTTC. Residues: CASSQDQLLPYNEQFF.

The rearrangement joins TRBV6-1 to TRBJ2-1, with a weak D call TRBD1 (5 bases). The V gene's germline CDR1 is MNHNS and CDR2 SASEGT. Trimming removed 6 bases at V and 1 base at J, with 13 bases between. This CDR3 spans 15 amino acids. The CDR3 is CASSPRVPSYNEQFF. As DNA, the CDR3 is TGTGCCAGCAGCCCCAGGGTGCCTTCCTACAATGAGCAGTTCTTC.

This clonotype appeared a few times. V usage is TRBV4-2 and J usage is TRBJ1-1, with D possibly being TRBD1 (5 bases). V was pared by 3 bases and J by 1 base, with 9 bases between. Germline V gene sequence: CDR1 LGHNA, CDR2 YNFKEQ. This CDR3 is 14 amino acids long. The CDR3 sequence: CASSHWGGNTEAFF. Here the CDR3 DNA reads TGTGCCAGCAGCCATTGGGGGGGGAACACTGAAGCTTTCTTT.

This clonotype has a count of ten or more. The J gene is TRBJ2-2, the V gene TRBV4-2; 11 nucleotides match TRBD2. The V gene's germline CDR1 is LGHNA and CDR2 YNFKEQ. Unmatched junction bases numbered 11, after V lost 4 bases and J lost 4 bases. CDR3 length equals 18 residues. CDR3 residues: CASSPFPLAGGSTGELFF. In DNA, the CDR3 is TGTGCCAGCAGCCCCTTTCCCCTAGCGGGGGGCAGCACCGGGGAGCTGTTTTTT.

The chain's CDR3 is CASRKTRGEAGTPDNEQFF. CDR3 nucleotide sequence: TGTGCCAGCAGAAAGACTCGCGGGGAAGCGGGGACACCCGACAATGAGCAGTTCTTC. The rearrangement uses TRBV6-1 and TRBJ2-1, with D tentatively TRBD2 (7 bases). The CDR3 sequence is 19 residues long. Per germline, CDR1 MNHNS and CDR2 SASEGT. Trimming cost V 6 bases and J 5 bases, with 29 bases left between them.

This clonotype was seen more than once but under ten times. The chain links TRBV12-3 or TRBV12-4 to TRBJ1-1; no clear D. V gave up 6 bases and J gave up 0 bases, with 8 bases separating them. The CDR3 runs 13 residues. The CDR3 reads CASRPTVNTEAFF. DNA for the CDR3: TGTGCCAGCAGGCCTACAGTGAACACTGAAGCTTTCTTT.

Many counts were recorded for this clonotype. The V call is TRBV11-2, the J call TRBJ2-2; no reliable D call. CDR1 is SGHAT and CDR2 is FQNNGV in the germline V gene. V shed 8 bases and J shed 10 bases, with 14 bases lying between them. The length of the CDR3 is 12 residues. CDR3 nucleotides: TGTGCCAGCTGTATCCGGACCACGGAGCTGTTTTTT. The encoded protein is CASCIRTTELFF. Drawing the rest from reference TRBV11-2 and TRBJ2-2, the complete variable domain is EAGVAQSPRYKIIEKRQSVAFWCNPISGHATLYWYQQILGQGPKLLIQFQNNGVVDDSQLPKDRFSAERLKGVDSTLKIQPAKLEDSAVYLCASCIRTTELFFGEGSRLTVL.

This clonotype was detected ten times or more. J is TRBJ2-7 and V is TRBV12-3 or TRBV12-4; 7 bases fit TRBD2. Trimming at V came to 6 bases and at J to 6 bases, leaving 14 bases not matched to a gene. This CDR3 region has 15 residues. The CDR3 nucleotides read TGTGCCAGCAGCTCCGGGAGGACCTTGTCTAGCGAGCAGTACTTC. Translated: CASSSGRTLSSEQYF.

This clonotype has at least ten counts. The chain has TRBV5-1 and TRBJ2-3; possible D gene TRBD2, 6 bases. This CDR3 comprises 14 residues. Per germline, CDR1 SGHRS and CDR2 YFSETQ. Deletions cut 4 bases from V and 0 bases from J, with 9 bases between. The CDR3 DNA sequence: TGCGCCAGCAGCGTGAGCGGGAGCACAGATACGCAGTATTTT. Translated, it gives CASSVSGSTDTQYF.

This clonotype was seen at least ten times. The CDR3 nucleotides are TGCAGTGCCCGGAACAATGGTGACTACACCTTC. This encodes CSARNNGDYTF. This chain uses TRBV20-1 with TRBJ1-2; D gene unclear. The germline V gene has CDR1 DFQATT and CDR2 SNEGSKA (reference sequence). With 6 bases removed from V and 10 bases from J, the gap between germline ends came to 15 bases. This CDR3 region has 11 residues.

This clonotype has a count of ten or more. V is TRBV28 and J is TRBJ2-7; D is unresolved. Trimming stripped 3 bases from V and 5 bases from J, with 2 bases between. CDR1 MDHEN and CDR2 SYDVKM come from the germline V gene. The CDR3 is made up of 10 amino acids. CDR3 amino acids: CASSLHEQYF. CDR3 sequence (DNA): TGTGCCAGCAGTTTGCACGAGCAGTACTTC.